This T cell receptor beta chain was captured in a study of T-cell memory formation after mild COVID-19. About this clonotype itself: Antigen unknown.

The CDR3 extends over 13 amino acids. Looked up from germline, CDR1 is SEHNR and CDR2 is FQNEAQ (reference sequence). Trimming took 5 bases from V and 4 from J, leaving 11 bases between them. Study-wide findings and caveats: Those CD4+ clones that contracted were mainly in CM and EM (CD8+ ones in EMRA).

Each CDR3 protein gets one entry after TCRdb re-called the 5' RACE reads with MiXCR. The table records 110,000 or so distinct CDR3 sequences, about a fifth of them present only once. This sequence joins TRBV7-9 and TRBJ1-1; D not certain. The sequence was obtained from a man aged 18-30 years who had mild COVID-19 (a few samples of this study predate the infection). Cell type and time point are not known. Material for sequencing was PBMCs or a T cell subset sorted from them (not recorded which). Written as DNA, the CDR3 is TGTGCCAGCAGCCCACCGTACACCACTGAAGCTTTCTTT. This sequence encodes CASSPPYTTEAFF.